The T cell receptor beta chain under discussion was sequenced for a study of lymphopenia after photon versus proton radiotherapy. With respect to this clone: The antigen remains undetermined.

V lost 1 base, J lost 2 bases, and 1 base lay in between. CDR1 is SEHNR, CDR2 FQNEAQ, per germline (reference sequence). This CDR3 region has 12 residues. Assay: immunoSEQ multiplex PCR; the TCRdb copy retains only in-frame clones and omits some. The sample yields some 15,000 clones, 70% to 85% seen once. Study results and caveats: After the lymphocyte nadir, photon-treated repertoires showed oligoclonal expansion, especially of CD8+ Temra cells. Only patients who died were analyzed for survival; proton advantage is unproven. Proton therapy kept repertoires fairly stable, unlike photons, which gained effector/memory cells.

This chain joins TRBV7-9 and TRBJ2-3; D remains unclear. This clonotype was obtained from a man between 65 and 85 years old with pancreatic cancer. This specimen was peripheral blood, taken from a patient treated with proton-based radiotherapy. The CDR3, as DNA: TGTGCCAGCAGCTTAGACACAGATACGCAGTATTTT. It codes for CASSLDTDTQYF.